This passage covers 9 T cell receptor beta chains from one sample sequenced in a study of post-analysis software for immune sequencing data (dated by TCRdb to 2013 to 2016). Here is what the overall study found, with its caveats: Significantly higher frequencies in patients than in controls were found for several TRBV segments, including TRBV5-6, TRBV5-1 and TRBV20-1.

These receptors' targets are unknown. The receptor library was made with PCR. Sequencer: Illumina HiSeq 2500. Unique molecular identifiers were incorporated into TCR beta cDNA libraries to reduce PCR and sequencing biases. The public reads were reprocessed in TCRdb via fastp at Q25 and MiXCR, keeping in-frame beta chains. CDR3 protein sequences are deduplicated, and each keeps its most common genes and DNA. Counted in this sample were approximately 150,000 distinct CDR3 sequences; approximately 28% of them appeared once. The top ten hold approximately 1.5% of the sample. The sample was blood. The receptors shown here come from a girl aged 10 to 17 with multiple sclerosis.

V is TRBV10-1 and J is TRBJ2-3; D gene unclear. Trimming shortened V by 4 bases and J by 4 bases, and 9 bases separated the two germline ends. Looked up from germline, CDR1 is WNHNN and CDR2 is SYGVQD (reference sequence). The CDR3 has 13 amino acids. DNA for the CDR3: TGCGCCAGCAGTGGTTTAGTTTCAGATACGCAGTATTTT. This codes for CASSGLVSDTQYF.

The J gene is TRBJ1-4, the V gene TRBV7-2, with 7 bases fitting TRBD1. There are 14 residues in the CDR3. V dropped 5 bases and J dropped 7; count of bases not matched to a gene: 7. In germline, CDR1 is SGHTA, CDR2 FQGNSA. The CDR3 protein is CASSNRGGGEKLFF. The DNA for the CDR3 is TGTGCCAGCAGCAACAGGGGCGGGGGTGAAAAACTGTTTTTT.

This clonotype appeared many times. This rearrangement joins TRBV6-6 to TRBJ2-5; 7 nucleotides match TRBD1. The J segment lost 4 bases and the V segment lost 4 bases, leaving 9 bases of the junction unmatched. Germline V gene sequence: CDR1 MNHNY, CDR2 SVGAGI (reference sequence). This CDR3 contains 15 residues. For the CDR3, the DNA is TGTGCCAGCAGTTTCCGACAGGGATACGGAGAGACCCAGTACTTC. This gives the protein CASSFRQGYGETQYF.

The J gene is TRBJ2-3, the V gene TRBV2, with 7 bases identical to TRBD1. Germline V lookup: CDR1 SNHLY, CDR2 FYNNEI. Trimming removed 7 bases from V and 7 bases from J; junction bases left unmatched: 11. This CDR3 has 14 amino acids. CDR3 nucleotide sequence: TGTGCCAGCATCGGGACAGCTGGGGGCTATACGCAGTATTTT. This translates into CASIGTAGGYTQYF.

This clonotype showed up just once. A much larger clone sits a single nucleotide away, making a read error possible. CDR3: CASKGPAGTDTQYF. The CDR3, as DNA: TGCGCCAGCAAGGGACCAGCGGGAACAGATACGCAGTATTTT. The V call is TRBV10-2, the J call TRBJ2-3; 7 bases are a match to TRBD2. The CDR3 has 14 amino acids. Trimming cost V 7 bases and J 3 bases; bases outside gene matches: 7. Germline lookup yields CDR1 WSHSY and CDR2 SAAADI.

There are many counts of this clonotype. The chain has TRBV7-2 and TRBJ2-7, with a weak D call TRBD2 (6 bases). This CDR3 has 14 residues. Germline values: CDR1 SGHTA, CDR2 FQGNSA. V was cut by 1 base and J by 3 bases, with 10 bases left in between. CDR3 protein: CASSLVLAGYEQYF. CDR3 sequence (DNA): TGTGCCAGCAGCTTAGTACTAGCCGGCTACGAGCAGTACTTC. Combining the CDR3 with reference TRBV7-2 and TRBJ2-7 gives the whole variable domain GAGVSQSPSNKVTEKGKDVELRCDPISGHTALYWYRQSLGQGLEFLIYFQGNSAPDKSGLPSDRFSAERTGGSVSTLTIQRTQQEDSAVYLCASSLVLAGYEQYFGPGTRLTVT.

This clonotype was seen more than once but under ten times. The chain has TRBV12-5 and TRBJ2-7, with D possibly being TRBD1 (6 bases). V lost 0 bases and J lost 2, with 17 bases in between. The CDR3 sequence is 17 residues long. Germline values: CDR1 LGHNT, CDR2 FRNRAP. CDR3 nucleotide sequence: TGTGCTAGTGGTTTGGTACCTTGGGCAGGGGTTACCTACGAGCAGTACTTC. This translates into CASGLVPWAGVTYEQYF.

The J gene is TRBJ2-3, the V gene TRBV6-2 or TRBV6-3; D could derive from TRBD1 or TRBD2 (7 bases each). Trimming pared 5 bases from V and 2 bases from J, leaving 14 bases between. Germline CDR1 reads MNHEY; CDR2 reads SVGEGT. CDR3 length: 15 amino acids. Here the CDR3 DNA reads TGTGCCAGCAGTACAGGGGAGGGATACACAGATACGCAGTATTTT. Translated: CASSTGEGYTDTQYF.

This clonotype was recorded at least ten times. The J gene is TRBJ2-7, the V gene TRBV10-2, with D perhaps TRBD1 or TRBD2 (5 bases each). This CDR3 contains 12 residues. V gave up 8 bases and J gave up 2 bases, with 10 bases separating them. CDR1 and CDR2 (germline): WSHSY, SAAADI. The CDR3: CASRDLAYEQYF. The CDR3 DNA reads as TGCGCCAGCCGGGACCTTGCCTACGAGCAGTACTTC.